This T cell receptor beta chain comes out of a study of PD-1 blockade in classical Hodgkin lymphoma. Clones were read by immunoSEQ multiplex PCR, and TCRdb kept only the in-frame ones, dropping some. In the table there are about 13,000 clones, around 90% of which are singletons. Germline loops: CDR1 KGHSH, CDR2 LQKENI. V gave up 6 bases and J gave up 1 base, with 9 bases separating them. The CDR3 has 13 residues. All trial patients relapsed after autologous stem cell transplantation. It was by magnetic negative selection that CD4+ T cells were purified from thawed PBMCs. A word on this clone: Its antigen is as yet unknown.

Study results and caveats: Lower baseline TCR diversity marked trial partial responders and progressors. Excluded were patients who started nivolumab under 1 year after ASCT, a group that had lower diversity. Researchers reported that CD4+ TCR diversity, though not CD8+, rose significantly by C4D1.

The clonotype originates from a human donor with classical Hodgkin lymphoma. Specimen: CD4+ T cells from blood, collected at baseline. The V gene is TRBV18, the J gene TRBJ2-5; D perhaps matches TRBD2 (5 bases). The CDR3, as DNA: TGTGCCAGCTCGCGGACTCTCCAAGAGACCCAGTACTTC. Residues: CASSRTLQETQYF.